The rows below give T cell receptor beta chains drawn from one sample of a study of T cells after posttransplantation cyclophosphamide. The method was immunoSEQ multiplex PCR; TCRdb's version includes in-frame clones alone and lacks a portion of them. The sample shows some 1,500 clones, none of them appearing just once. Material: PBMCs, obtained about 400 days after allogeneic stem cell transplant with posttransplant cyclophosphamide. These receptors were obtained from a male patient aged 55 to 70 who received an allogeneic stem cell transplant from an unrelated donor, was CMV-positive, and had acute and chronic GVHD. Some T cells may be provided by the graft donor. CDR3s include the opening cysteine and the closing phenylalanine or tryptophan. A D gene is named only where the DNA matches it firmly. Size values are once, few and many counts, or a class for expanded clones, and some rows have none.

D gene: TRBD1
J gene: TRBJ2-2
V gene: TRBV11-2
clone size: -
CDR3 protein: CASSGRTGSLSGELFF
CDR3 DNA: TGTGCCAGCAGCGGGCGGACAGGGTCGCTGTCCGGGGAGCTGTTTTTT

D gene: -
J gene: TRBJ2-7
V gene: TRBV19
clone size: medium-sized
CDR3 protein: CATLDMLSYEQYF
CDR3 DNA: TGTGCCACACTCGACATGTTATCCTACGAGCAGTACTTC

D gene: -
J gene: TRBJ1-2
V gene: TRBV9
clone size: medium-sized
CDR3 protein: CASSVGQVANYGYTF
CDR3 DNA: TGTGCCAGCAGCGTAGGACAGGTAGCTAACTATGGCTACACCTTC

D gene: TRBD2
J gene: TRBJ2-3
V gene: TRBV15
clone size: many
CDR3 protein: CATSRGTSGTRIPPDTQYF
CDR3 DNA: TGTGCCACCAGCAGAGGGACTAGCGGGACCAGGATCCCCCCAGATACGCAGTATTTT

D gene: -
J gene: TRBJ2-1
V gene: TRBV7-3
clone size: medium-sized
CDR3 protein: CASSNSRNEQFF
CDR3 DNA: TGTGCCAGCAGTAATAGCAGAAATGAGCAGTTCTTC

D gene: -
J gene: TRBJ2-7
V gene: TRBV16
clone size: medium-sized
CDR3 protein: CASSQSTQSYEQYF
CDR3 DNA: TGTGCCAGCAGCCAATCGACTCAATCCTACGAGCAGTACTTC

D gene: -
J gene: TRBJ1-3
V gene: TRBV19
clone size: large
CDR3 protein: CASRPRAAGGNTIYF
CDR3 DNA: TGTGCCAGTAGACCCCGCGCTGCCGGTGGAAACACCATATATTTT

D gene: -
J gene: TRBJ2-7
V gene: TRBV6-1
clone size: few
CDR3 protein: CASSERTIYEQYF
CDR3 DNA: TGTGCCAGCAGTGAACGTACAATTTACGAGCAGTACTTC

D gene: -
J gene: TRBJ2-7
V gene: TRBV5-6
clone size: medium-sized
CDR3 protein: CASSLARASYEQYF
CDR3 DNA: TGTGCCAGCAGCTTGGCCCGCGCATCCTACGAGCAGTACTTC

D gene: -
J gene: TRBJ2-4
V gene: TRBV21-1
clone size: medium-sized
CDR3 protein: CASSKGGIQYF
CDR3 DNA: TGTGCCAGCAGCAAGGGGGGCATTCAGTACTTC

D gene: TRBD1
J gene: TRBJ2-7
V gene: TRBV5-6
clone size: medium-sized
CDR3 protein: CASSLGGTVRSYEQYF
CDR3 DNA: TGTGCCAGCAGCTTGGGAGGGACAGTTAGGTCCTACGAGCAGTACTTC

D gene: -
J gene: TRBJ1-1
V gene: TRBV7-9
clone size: few
CDR3 protein: CASSLGQMNTEAFF
CDR3 DNA: TGTGCCAGCAGCTTAGGGCAGATGAACACTGAAGCTTTCTTT

D gene: -
J gene: TRBJ2-7
V gene: TRBV5-6
clone size: few
CDR3 protein: CASSLGGSSYEQYF
CDR3 DNA: TGTGCCAGCAGCTTGGGCGGAAGCTCCTACGAGCAGTACTTC

D gene: -
J gene: TRBJ2-3
V gene: TRBV7-9
clone size: -
CDR3 protein: CASSLAGVVTDTQYF
CDR3 DNA: TGTGCCAGCAGCTTAGCGGGAGTTGTGACAGATACGCAGTATTTT

D gene: -
J gene: TRBJ2-1
V gene: TRBV5-4
clone size: medium-sized
CDR3 protein: CASSLAQGNEQFF
CDR3 DNA: TGTGCCAGCAGCTTGGCCCAGGGGAATGAGCAGTTCTTC

D gene: TRBD2
J gene: TRBJ2-7
V gene: TRBV2
clone size: few
CDR3 protein: CANSDLAGEFDEQYF
CDR3 DNA: TGTGCCAACAGTGATTTGGCGGGAGAGTTCGACGAGCAGTACTTC

D gene: TRBD2
J gene: TRBJ2-5
V gene: TRBV6-5
clone size: few
CDR3 protein: CASSPGTSTPRDQYF
CDR3 DNA: TGTGCCAGCAGTCCAGGGACTAGCACGCCAAGAGACCAGTACTTC

D gene: TRBD1
J gene: TRBJ1-2
V gene: TRBV5-8
clone size: medium-sized
CDR3 protein: CASSEGQGYGYTF
CDR3 DNA: TGTGCCAGCAGCGAAGGACAGGGCTATGGCTACACCTTC

D gene: TRBD2
J gene: TRBJ2-3
V gene: TRBV10-2
clone size: many
CDR3 protein: CASSRSLAGGDTQYF
CDR3 DNA: TGCGCCAGCAGTCGTTCCCTAGCGGGAGGTGATACGCAGTATTTT

D gene: -
J gene: TRBJ2-1
V gene: TRBV29-1
clone size: few
CDR3 protein: CSVGTGGFNEQFF
CDR3 DNA: TGCAGCGTTGGGACTGGAGGATTCAATGAGCAGTTCTTC

D gene: TRBD2
J gene: TRBJ2-1
V gene: TRBV27
clone size: medium-sized
CDR3 protein: CASSSVRLAEVYNEQFF
CDR3 DNA: TGTGCCAGCAGTTCCGTCCGACTAGCGGAGGTCTACAATGAGCAGTTCTTC

D gene: -
J gene: TRBJ2-7
V gene: TRBV19
clone size: many
CDR3 protein: CASRGQLGGPYEQYF
CDR3 DNA: TGTGCCAGTAGAGGACAGCTCGGAGGCCCCTACGAGCAGTACTTC

D gene: -
J gene: TRBJ1-3
V gene: TRBV15
clone size: -
CDR3 protein: CATSRDTGLLNTIYF
CDR3 DNA: TGTGCCACCAGCAGAGATACGGGACTGCTAAACACCATATATTTT

D gene: -
J gene: TRBJ1-5
V gene: TRBV21-1
clone size: medium-sized
CDR3 protein: CASSSRSPQHF
CDR3 DNA: TGTGCCAGCAGCTCACGGTCGCCCCAGCATTTT

D gene: TRBD1
J gene: TRBJ1-1
V gene: TRBV18
clone size: few
CDR3 protein: CASSPGQETNTEAFF
CDR3 DNA: TGTGCCAGCTCACCAGGACAGGAGACGAACACTGAAGCTTTCTTT

D gene: -
J gene: TRBJ1-6
V gene: TRBV4-2
clone size: many
CDR3 protein: CASSQDWAGNESPLHF
CDR3 DNA: TGTGCCAGCAGCCAAGATTGGGCAGGGAATGAGTCACCCCTCCACTTT

D gene: TRBD2
J gene: TRBJ2-1
V gene: TRBV9
clone size: many
CDR3 protein: CASSVAAGGGGGNNEQFF
CDR3 DNA: TGTGCCAGCAGCGTAGCAGCGGGGGGGGGCGGCGGTAACAATGAGCAGTTCTTC

D gene: TRBD1
J gene: TRBJ1-5
V gene: TRBV27
clone size: medium-sized
CDR3 protein: CASSSQTGRQPQHF
CDR3 DNA: TGTGCCAGCAGTTCTCAGACAGGGCGTCAGCCCCAGCATTTT

D gene: -
J gene: TRBJ2-1
V gene: TRBV10-3
clone size: many
CDR3 protein: CAISMRSNEQFF
CDR3 DNA: TGTGCCATCAGTATGCGGAGCAATGAGCAGTTCTTC

D gene: TRBD2
J gene: TRBJ2-7
V gene: TRBV7-6
clone size: medium-sized
CDR3 protein: CASSLAGTTDSYEQYF
CDR3 DNA: TGTGCCAGCAGCTTAGCCGGGACTACCGACTCCTACGAGCAGTACTTC

D gene: -
J gene: TRBJ1-1
V gene: TRBV5-6
clone size: large
CDR3 protein: CASSPANKLWLTNTEAFF
CDR3 DNA: TGTGCCAGCAGCCCAGCGAACAAACTATGGTTGACGAACACTGAAGCTTTCTTT